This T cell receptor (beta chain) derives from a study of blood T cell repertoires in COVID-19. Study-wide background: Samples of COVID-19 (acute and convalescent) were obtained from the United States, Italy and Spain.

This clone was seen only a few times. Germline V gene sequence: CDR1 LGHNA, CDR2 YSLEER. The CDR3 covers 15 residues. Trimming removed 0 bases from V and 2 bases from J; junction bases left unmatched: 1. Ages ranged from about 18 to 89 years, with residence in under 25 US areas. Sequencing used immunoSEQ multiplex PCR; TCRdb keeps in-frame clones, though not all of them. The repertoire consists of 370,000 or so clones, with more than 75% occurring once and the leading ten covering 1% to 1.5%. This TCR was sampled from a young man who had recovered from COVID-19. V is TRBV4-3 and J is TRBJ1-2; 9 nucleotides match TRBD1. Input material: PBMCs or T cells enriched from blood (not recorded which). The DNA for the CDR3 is TGCGCCAGCAGCCAAGATGGACAGGGGAACTATGGCTACACCTTC. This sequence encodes CASSQDGQGNYGYTF.